What follows are 16 T cell receptor beta chains derived from one specimen sequenced in a study of cytomegalovirus exposure and HLA in healthy donors. The PCR had 60 Vbeta and 13 Jbeta primers. Some clones are missing from TCRdb's copy, which holds only in-frame ones; the method was immunoSEQ multiplex PCR. The sample has 100,000 to 150,000 clones. The sequenced sample was PBMCs. All receptors derive from a man in his forties or fifties in good health and CMV-seronegative.

The rearrangement uses TRBV5-1 and TRBJ2-3; 11 nucleotides agree with TRBD1. CDR1 and CDR2 (germline): SGHRS, YFSETQ. The CDR3 is 15 amino acids. V was clipped by 4 bases and J by 5 bases; unmatched bases: 6. The CDR3 region has the DNA TGCGCCAGCAGCCCGGACAGGGGGCAGGTAGATACGCAGTATTTT. Its translation is CASSPDRGQVDTQYF. Complete variable domain (other parts from reference TRBV5-1 and TRBJ2-3): KAGVTQTPRYLIKTRGQQVTLSCSPISGHRSVSWYQQTPGQGLQFLFEYFSETQRNKGNFPGRFSGRQFSNSRSEMNVSTLELGDSALYLCASSPDRGQVDTQYFGPGTRLTVL.

The V gene is TRBV9, the J gene TRBJ2-1, with 12 bases identical to TRBD2. After removal of 0 bases from V and 15 bases from J, the junction contained 7 bases not matched to a gene. Germline lookup yields CDR1 SGDLS and CDR2 YYNGEE. The CDR3 loop spans 14 amino acids. The CDR3 here is CASSVGTSGVKMFF. The CDR3 DNA sequence: TGTGCCAGCAGCGTAGGGACTAGCGGGGTTAAGATGTTCTTC.

This chain uses TRBV5-1 with TRBJ1-1, with 9 bases matching TRBD1. The CDR3 covers 16 residues. The ends lost 3 bases at V and 0 bases at J; junction bases unmatched: 6. Germline V gene lookup returns CDR1 SGHRS and CDR2 YFSETQ. CDR3 nucleotide sequence: TGCGCCAGCAGCTCCCTCGACAGGGGGATGAACACTGAAGCTTTCTTT. It codes for CASSSLDRGMNTEAFF. Full variable domain (missing parts from reference TRBV5-1 and TRBJ1-1): KAGVTQTPRYLIKTRGQQVTLSCSPISGHRSVSWYQQTPGQGLQFLFEYFSETQRNKGNFPGRFSGRQFSNSRSEMNVSTLELGDSALYLCASSSLDRGMNTEAFFGQGTRLTVV.

V usage is TRBV15 and J usage is TRBJ2-7; 12 nucleotides line up with TRBD2. The length of the CDR3 is 17 residues. Trimming cost V 0 bases and J 3 bases; bases outside gene matches: 6. The V gene's germline CDR1 is LNHNV and CDR2 YYDKDF (reference sequence). CDR3 sequence (DNA): TGTGCCACCAGCAGAGATCTCTTGACTAGCGGGAGCTACGAGCAGTACTTC. It is translated as CATSRDLLTSGSYEQYF.

The chain is built from TRBV6-1 and TRBJ2-7; 8 bases are a match to TRBD2. The CDR3 sequence is 14 residues long. V trimming: 11 bases; J trimming: 4 bases; junction bases outside the gene matches: 13. Per germline, CDR1 MNHNS and CDR2 SASEGT. CDR3 sequence (DNA): TGTGCCGCGCGGGAGGTCAGGGCGGGTTACGAGCAGTACTTC. Translated, it gives CAAREVRAGYEQYF.

This sequence joins TRBV15 and TRBJ1-3; no definite D call. Per the germline V gene, CDR1 is LNHNV and CDR2 is YYDKDF (reference sequence). Trimming removed 7 bases from V and 3 bases from J, with 10 bases in between. The CDR3 contains 13 residues. DNA of the CDR3: TGTGCCACCACCTCGGGAGGTGGAAACACCATATATTTT. Residues: CATTSGGGNTIYF.

The chain recombines TRBV5-1 with TRBJ2-1; 12 bases are shared with TRBD2. J gave up 12 bases and V 0 bases, and 7 bases lay outside the gene matches. Germline CDR1 and CDR2: SGHRS and YFSETQ. The CDR3 is made up of 15 amino acids. The CDR3 spells CASSLGLAGVGRQFF. In DNA form, the CDR3 reads TGCGCCAGCAGCTTGGGACTAGCGGGAGTGGGGCGGCAGTTCTTC.

This chain links TRBV2 with TRBJ1-6, with TRBD1 matching over 7 bases. CDR1 is SNHLY and CDR2 is FYNNEI in the germline V gene. Trimming removed 4 bases from V and 7 bases from J; junction bases left unmatched: 4. This CDR3 region has 14 residues. For the CDR3, the DNA is TGTGCCAGCAGTGCGACAGGGTGGAATTCACCCCTCCACTTT. Its translation: CASSATGWNSPLHF.

Remarks on this clone: This same CDR3 is encoded by further DNA sequences in the sample. The chain joins TRBV11-2 to TRBJ1-2; D gene ambiguous. The V gene lost 1 base and the J gene lost 7 bases, with 4 bases spanning the gap. In germline, CDR1 is SGHAT, CDR2 FQNNGV. The CDR3 loop spans 11 amino acids. The CDR3 spells CASSLGLGYTF. CDR3 coding DNA: TGTGCCAGCAGCTTAGGGCTTGGCTACACCTTC.

The rearrangement uses TRBV28 and TRBJ1-2; TRBD1 aligns across 9 bases. Germline assignment: CDR1 MDHEN and CDR2 SYDVKM. The length of the CDR3 is 16 residues. V shed 5 bases, J shed 3 bases, and the junction held 10 bases outside the gene matches. CDR3 nucleotides: TGTGCCAGCAGTCCCGAAGGGACAGGGTTACACTATGGCTACACCTTC. Amino acids: CASSPEGTGLHYGYTF.

The CDR3 spells CASSVRTGGTPEQYF. For the CDR3, the DNA is TGTGCCAGCAGTGTGAGGACAGGGGGGACTCCCGAGCAGTACTTC. The genes are TRBV25-1 and TRBJ2-7; TRBD1 matches at 10 bases. The germline V gene has CDR1 MGHDK and CDR2 SYGVNS. The CDR3 consists of 15 residues. With V trimmed by 4 bases and J by 6 bases, 9 bases remained unmatched.

CDR3 loop: CASSAGRSYEQYF. DNA of the CDR3: TGTGCCAGCTCTGCGGGACGCTCCTACGAGCAGTACTTC. J is TRBJ2-7 and V is TRBV6-1; TRBD2 might be the D (6 bases). The CDR3 runs 13 residues. The V and J ends lost 8 bases and 0 bases respectively, with 11 bases between them. Germline V gene lookup returns CDR1 MNHNS and CDR2 SASEGT.

The chain employs TRBV28 and TRBJ2-7; weak D call: TRBD1 (6 bases). Trimming took 10 bases from V and 2 from J, leaving 12 bases between them. Germline V lookup: CDR1 MDHEN, CDR2 SYDVKM. The CDR3 consists of 12 residues. The CDR3 DNA follows: TGTGCCACCGACAGGTACCCCTACGAGCAGTACTTC. Its translation is CATDRYPYEQYF.

DNA of the CDR3: TGTGCCACCAGCAGAGACGAGAAAGAGACCCAGTACTTC. Amino acid sequence: CATSRDEKETQYF. The chain has TRBV15 and TRBJ2-5; D remains unclear. Germline V gives CDR1 LNHNV, CDR2 YYDKDF (reference sequence). Trimming pared 0 bases from V and 3 bases from J, leaving 5 bases between. The CDR3 covers 13 residues.

V is TRBV7-9 and J is TRBJ2-1, with D possibly matching TRBD1 (5 bases). Germline-derived CDR1 and CDR2 are SEHNR and FQNEAQ (reference sequence). V gave up 0 bases and J gave up 10 bases, with 10 bases separating them. The CDR3 consists of 13 residues. CDR3 loop: CASSLAGAGEQFF. The CDR3 region has the DNA TGTGCCAGCAGCTTAGCAGGGGCCGGGGAGCAGTTCTTC.

The chain joins TRBV19 to TRBJ1-1; D possibly corresponds to TRBD1 (6 bases). V was cut by 10 bases and J by 9 bases, with 24 bases left in between. Germline V lookup: CDR1 LNHDA, CDR2 SQIVND (reference sequence). This CDR3 is 14 amino acids long. The chain's CDR3 is CATTNTGTSLKAFF. CDR3 DNA sequence: TGTGCCACCACGAACACAGGGACAAGTCTTAAAGCTTTCTTT. The entire variable domain, with the rest obtained from reference TRBV19 and TRBJ1-1, is as follows: DGGITQSPKYLFRKEGQNVTLSCEQNLNHDAMYWYRQDPGQGLRLIYYSQIVNDFQKGDIAEGYSVSREKKESFPLTVTSAQKNPTAFYLCATTNTGTSLKAFFGQGTRLTVV.